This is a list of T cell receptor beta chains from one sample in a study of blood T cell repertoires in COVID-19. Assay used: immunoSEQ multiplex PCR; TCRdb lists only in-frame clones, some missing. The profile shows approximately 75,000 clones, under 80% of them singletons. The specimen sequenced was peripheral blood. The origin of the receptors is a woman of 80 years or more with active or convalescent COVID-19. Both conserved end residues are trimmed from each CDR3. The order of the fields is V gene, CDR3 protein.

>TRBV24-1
ATSDSFNYGYT
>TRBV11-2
ASSLRTVGVETQY
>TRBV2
ASIVRPGGLSYGYT
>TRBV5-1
ASSASGGSYEQY
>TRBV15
ATSRDRGYGYT
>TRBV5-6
ASSPVASSGGETQY
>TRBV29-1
SVVGARGEAF
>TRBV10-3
AIREGHISYEQY
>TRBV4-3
ASSLRLAQETQY
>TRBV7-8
ASSQGRGVGELF
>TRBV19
ASSITGTSGNTIY
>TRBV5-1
ASSPGQGGEKLF
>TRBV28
ASAPTSANTEAF
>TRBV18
ASSPGGEGEKLF
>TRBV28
ASRSAGVSNQPQH
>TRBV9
ASSVSPSGTPSTDTQY
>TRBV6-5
ASSSRQTYNSPLH
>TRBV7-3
ASSLGSGEANEQF
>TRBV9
ASSVLGGNEQF
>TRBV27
ASKAGGLVGSPLH
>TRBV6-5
ASSYGGAGNTIY
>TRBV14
ASSQGQAYTGELF
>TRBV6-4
ASSDLGGSYEQY
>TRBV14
ASSPSGTGVYEQY
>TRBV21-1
AGSGGCRTNYGYT
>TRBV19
ASSTGDSSFQPQH
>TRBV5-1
ASSLGTGRDNEQF
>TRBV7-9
ASSLVFYGYT
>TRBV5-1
ASSLALAGDSYEQY